Sequencing of this T cell receptor beta chain was carried out in a study of blood T cell repertoires in COVID-19. The overall study: PBMCs, B-cell-depleted T cells, or T cells provided the cDNA or gDNA that made up the material.

Seattle's enrolled individuals joined amid active infection and were then monitored longitudinally. Original methodology: How many nucleated cells were present was estimated from reference gene primer amplification. Sequencing was performed with immunoSEQ multiplex PCR; in TCRdb, only in-frame clones are kept and a portion is missing. From that table come the V and J calls and clone size; the DNA was used to work out D and trimming. Altogether 400,000 or so clones are present, about 90% being singletons, with the ten largest covering approximately 0.92%. The CDR3 is 16 residues long. With V trimmed by 3 bases and J by 8 bases, 12 bases remained unmatched. The germline V gene encodes CDR1 MDHEN and CDR2 SYDVKM.

The V and J genes are TRBV28 and TRBJ1-4; 7 bases align to TRBD1. The TCR sequence derives from a man younger than 35 with COVID-19, enrolled during active disease. The sequencing sample was made of peripheral blood. In nucleotides, the CDR3 is TGTGCCAGCAGTTTTAGCCACAGGGGAATTGTAGAAAAACTGTTTTTT. Protein: CASSFSHRGIVEKLFF.